This T cell receptor (beta chain) was recorded in a study of human CD8 memory T cell subsets. Regarding the study as a whole: Stem-like memory T cells matched precursor exhausted T cells in high diversity, which effector memory cells lacked.

A note on this clonotype: The target antigen is unknown.

Construction of TCR beta libraries was accomplished by means of UMI-labeled 5' RACE. TCRdb re-analyzed the 5' RACE reads; it lists each CDR3 protein once, without DNA. The table for this sample gives roughly 10,000 distinct CDR3 sequences. Germline CDR1 SGHRS, CDR2 YFSETQ. The CDR3 loop spans 14 amino acids. Healthy donors' buffy coats supplied the PBMC. The starting material, duplicate vials of some 140,000 sorted CD8+ T cells per subset, provided the RNA. The sequence was obtained from a human donor in good health. Specimen: CD8+ T cells from PBMCs. The V call is TRBV5-1, the J call TRBJ2-7; the TRBD2 assignment by TCRdb is unverifiable without DNA. The CDR3: CASSPPRSSYEQYF.